This T cell receptor beta chain was obtained from a study of patients and donors after allogeneic stem cell transplantation. Using its own MiXCR run on the RT-PCR reads, TCRdb lists one record per CDR3 protein. Here the sample spans some 960,000 distinct CDR3 sequences, 15% to 20% being singletons. This CDR3 has 15 residues. V was shortened by 5 bases and J by 8 bases, with 21 bases between the two germline ends. Germline V gene sequence: CDR1 MNHEY, CDR2 SMNVEV (reference sequence). This clonotype was counted a few times. The V and J genes are TRBV27 and TRBJ1-2; TRBD1 might be the D (6 bases). The specimen sequenced was blood, either unsorted or a sorted T cell fraction (not recorded which). This sequence was found in a human donor who was either an allogeneic HSCT recipient or a stem cell or donor lymphocyte infusion donor (not recorded which). It is not recorded whose cells these are; they may come from a transplant donor. The CDR3 nucleotides read TGTGCCAGCAGTACCATCCCTCCCAGGGGAGAGGGCTACACCTTC. This gives the protein CASSTIPPRGEGYTF.